This T cell receptor beta chain was sequenced for a study of CD8+ T cells in alopecia areata. Sequencing relied on a cDNA template that was reverse transcribed from extracted RNA. TCRdb's table, derived via immunoSEQ multiplex PCR, lists solely in-frame clones and lacks some. The repertoire has some 200,000 clones, around 60% of them found once; the top ten carry about 3.5%. For this clone: The antigen is undetermined.

Germline V gene data show CDR1 as SEHNR and CDR2 as FQNEAQ (reference sequence). This CDR3 is built from 14 residues. Trimming cost V 3 bases and J 2 bases, with 11 bases left between them. This sample's treatment: oral pan-JAK inhibitor, 5-10 mg twice daily. Study conclusions and caveats: The link between baseline CD8+ expansion and response remains uncertain with one nonresponder. Scalp data also include sequences from resident alphabeta T cells of normal skin. Clonality in the scalp and expanded CD8+ clones ranked among the top 100 were significantly decreased by tofacitinib.

Sequencing used CD4+ T cells sorted from blood, obtained at week 4, from a patient treated with tofacitinib. The chain employs TRBV7-9 and TRBJ2-7; D uncertain. The sequence derives from a human donor with alopecia areata. CDR3 protein: CASSFVPEAYEQYF. CDR3 in DNA: TGTGCCAGCAGCTTTGTCCCAGAAGCCTACGAGCAGTACTTC.